This TCR beta chain was recorded in a study of beta chain features in type 1 diabetes. Details on this clone: Other DNA sequences of this sample code for an identical CDR3.

This CDR3 has 12 residues. CDR1 SGDLS and CDR2 YYNGEE come from the germline V gene. V was trimmed by 2 bases and J by 0 bases, leaving 1 base between them. The entirety of the isolated RNA underwent reverse transcription, so expressed TCRB transcripts were sequenced. Profiling relied on immunoSEQ multiplex PCR, and the TCRdb table lists in-frame clones only, not all of them. The sample includes around 500,000 clones, more than 9.5% of them seen just once. The TCR sequence derives from a woman under 30 in good health. The chain joins TRBV9 to TRBJ2-3; D unresolved. Sequencing was performed on naive CD4+ T cells from blood. The CDR3 DNA reads TGTGCCAGCAGCGTCAGCACAGATACGCAGTATTTT. Its translation: CASSVSTDTQYF.